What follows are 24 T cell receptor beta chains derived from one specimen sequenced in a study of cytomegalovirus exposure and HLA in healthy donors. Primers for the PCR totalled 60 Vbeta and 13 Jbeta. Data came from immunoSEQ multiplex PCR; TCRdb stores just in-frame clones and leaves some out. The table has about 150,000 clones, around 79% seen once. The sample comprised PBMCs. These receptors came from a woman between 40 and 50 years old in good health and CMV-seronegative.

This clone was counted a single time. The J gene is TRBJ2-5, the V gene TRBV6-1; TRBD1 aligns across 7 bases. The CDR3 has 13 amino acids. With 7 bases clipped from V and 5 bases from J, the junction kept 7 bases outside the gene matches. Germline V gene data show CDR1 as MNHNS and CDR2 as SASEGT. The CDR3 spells CASTNRGGETQYF. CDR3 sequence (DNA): TGTGCCAGCACCAACAGGGGCGGCGAGACCCAGTACTTC.

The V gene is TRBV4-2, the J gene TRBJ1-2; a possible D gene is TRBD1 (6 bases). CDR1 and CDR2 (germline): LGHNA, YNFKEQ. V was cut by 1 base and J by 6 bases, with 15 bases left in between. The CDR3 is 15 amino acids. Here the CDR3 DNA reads TGTGCCAGCAGCCAAGTAGGCAGGGGCGAAAATGGCTACACCTTC. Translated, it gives CASSQVGRGENGYTF.

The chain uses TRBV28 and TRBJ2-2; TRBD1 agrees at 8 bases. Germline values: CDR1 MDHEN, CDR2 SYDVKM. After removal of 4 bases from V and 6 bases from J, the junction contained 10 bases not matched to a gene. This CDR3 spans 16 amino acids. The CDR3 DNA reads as TGTGCCAGCAGTTCCTCCGGGACAGGAGGGGCCGGGGAGCTGTTTTTT. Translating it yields CASSSSGTGGAGELFF.

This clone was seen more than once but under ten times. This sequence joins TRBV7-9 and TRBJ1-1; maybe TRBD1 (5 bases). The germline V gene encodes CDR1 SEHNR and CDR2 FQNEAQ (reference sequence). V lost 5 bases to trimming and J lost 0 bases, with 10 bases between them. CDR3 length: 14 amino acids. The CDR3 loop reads CASSPGSMNTEAFF. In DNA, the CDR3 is TGTGCCAGCAGCCCAGGGTCCATGAACACTGAAGCTTTCTTT.

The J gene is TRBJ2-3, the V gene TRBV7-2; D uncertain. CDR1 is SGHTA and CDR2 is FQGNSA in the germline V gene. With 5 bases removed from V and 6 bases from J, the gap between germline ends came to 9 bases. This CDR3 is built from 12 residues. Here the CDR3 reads CASSPLRDTQYF. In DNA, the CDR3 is TGTGCCAGCAGCCCCCTCCGGGATACGCAGTATTTT.

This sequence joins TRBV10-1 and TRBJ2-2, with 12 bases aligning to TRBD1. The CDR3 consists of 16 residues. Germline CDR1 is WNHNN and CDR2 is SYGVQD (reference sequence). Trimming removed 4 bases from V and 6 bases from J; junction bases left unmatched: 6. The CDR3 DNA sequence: TGCGCCAGCAGTGGACGGGACAGGGGGCTATCCGGGGAGCTGTTTTTT. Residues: CASSGRDRGLSGELFF.

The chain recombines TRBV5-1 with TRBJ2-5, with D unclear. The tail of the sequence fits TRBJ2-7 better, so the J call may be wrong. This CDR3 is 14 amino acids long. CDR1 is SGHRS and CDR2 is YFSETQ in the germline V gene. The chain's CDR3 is CASSLDSISYEQYF. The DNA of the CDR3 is TGCGCCAGCAGCTTGGACAGTATAAGCTACGAGCAGTACTTC.

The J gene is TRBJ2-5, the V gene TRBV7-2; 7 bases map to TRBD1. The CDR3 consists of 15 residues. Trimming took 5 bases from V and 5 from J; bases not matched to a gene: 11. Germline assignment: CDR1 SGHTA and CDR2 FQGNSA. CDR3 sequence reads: CASSRPSDRWETQYF. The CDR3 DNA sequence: TGTGCCAGCAGCCGACCCTCGGACAGGTGGGAGACCCAGTACTTC.

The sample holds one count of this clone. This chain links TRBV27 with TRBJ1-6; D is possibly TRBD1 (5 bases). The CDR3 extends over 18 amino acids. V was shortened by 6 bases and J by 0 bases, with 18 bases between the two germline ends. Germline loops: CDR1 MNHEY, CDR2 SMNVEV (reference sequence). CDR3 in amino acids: CASRWGDFTSSYNSPLHF. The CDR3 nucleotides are TGTGCCAGCAGATGGGGGGACTTCACCAGCTCCTATAATTCACCCCTCCACTTT.

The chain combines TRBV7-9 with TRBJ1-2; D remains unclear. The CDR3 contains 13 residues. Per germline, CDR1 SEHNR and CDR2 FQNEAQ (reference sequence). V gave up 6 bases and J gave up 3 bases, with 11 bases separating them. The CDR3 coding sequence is TGTGCCAGCAGACCTACAGAATACTATGGCTACACCTTC. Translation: CASRPTEYYGYTF.

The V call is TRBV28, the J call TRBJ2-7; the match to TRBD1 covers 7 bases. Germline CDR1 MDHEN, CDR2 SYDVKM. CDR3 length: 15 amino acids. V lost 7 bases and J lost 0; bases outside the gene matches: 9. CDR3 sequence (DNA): TGTGCCAGCAATTCGGCCGGGACAGACTCCTACGAGCAGTACTTC. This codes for CASNSAGTDSYEQYF.

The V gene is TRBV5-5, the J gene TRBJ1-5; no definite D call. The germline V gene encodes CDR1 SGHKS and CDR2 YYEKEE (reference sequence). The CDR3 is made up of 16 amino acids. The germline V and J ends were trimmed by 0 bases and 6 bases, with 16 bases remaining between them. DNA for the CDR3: TGTGCCAGCAGCTTGGCCGGGATCCCAACCGGTCAGCCCCAGCATTTT. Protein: CASSLAGIPTGQPQHF.

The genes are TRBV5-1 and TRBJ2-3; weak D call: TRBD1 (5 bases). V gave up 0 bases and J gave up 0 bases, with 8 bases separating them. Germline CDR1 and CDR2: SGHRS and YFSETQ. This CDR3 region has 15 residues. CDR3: CASSLEQGSTDTQYF. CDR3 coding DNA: TGCGCCAGCAGCTTGGAGCAGGGTAGCACAGATACGCAGTATTTT.

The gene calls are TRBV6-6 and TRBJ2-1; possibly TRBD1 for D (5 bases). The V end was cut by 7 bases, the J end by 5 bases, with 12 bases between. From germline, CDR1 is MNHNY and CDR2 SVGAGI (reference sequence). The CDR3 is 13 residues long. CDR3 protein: CASTTTENNEQFF. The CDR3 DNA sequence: TGTGCCAGCACCACGACAGAGAACAATGAGCAGTTCTTC.

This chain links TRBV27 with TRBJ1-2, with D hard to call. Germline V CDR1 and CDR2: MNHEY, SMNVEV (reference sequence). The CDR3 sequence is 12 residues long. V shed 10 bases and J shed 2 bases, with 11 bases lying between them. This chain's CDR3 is CATLGLNYGYTF. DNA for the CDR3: TGTGCCACCCTCGGTCTAAACTATGGCTACACCTTC.

DNA of the CDR3: TGTGCCAGCTCACCATCCGGGACAGGGGTCTCCTACGAGCAGTACTTC. Protein product: CASSPSGTGVSYEQYF. The chain recombines TRBV18 with TRBJ2-7; 10 bases agree with TRBD1. V shed 2 bases and J 0 bases; nucleotides not matched to a gene: 4. This CDR3 spans 16 amino acids. Per the germline V gene, CDR1 is KGHSH and CDR2 is LQKENI.

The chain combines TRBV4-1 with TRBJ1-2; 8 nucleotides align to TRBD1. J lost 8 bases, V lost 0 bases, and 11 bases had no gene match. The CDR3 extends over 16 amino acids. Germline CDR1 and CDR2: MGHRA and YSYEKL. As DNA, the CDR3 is TGCGCCAGCAGCCAAGACATCGACAGGGGTTCGTGGGGCTACACCTTC. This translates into CASSQDIDRGSWGYTF.

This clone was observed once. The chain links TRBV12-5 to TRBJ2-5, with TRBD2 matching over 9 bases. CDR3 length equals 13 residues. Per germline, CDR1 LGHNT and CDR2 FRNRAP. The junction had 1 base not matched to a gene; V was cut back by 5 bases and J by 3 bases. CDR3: CASGAGGKETQYF. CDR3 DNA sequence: TGTGCTAGTGGTGCGGGGGGGAAAGAGACCCAGTACTTC. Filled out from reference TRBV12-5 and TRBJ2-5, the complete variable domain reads DARVTQTPRHKVTEMGQEVTMRCQPILGHNTVFWYRQTMMQGLELLAYFRNRAPLDDSGMPKDRFSAEMPDATLATLKIQPSEPRDSAVYFCASGAGGKETQYFGPGTRLLVL.

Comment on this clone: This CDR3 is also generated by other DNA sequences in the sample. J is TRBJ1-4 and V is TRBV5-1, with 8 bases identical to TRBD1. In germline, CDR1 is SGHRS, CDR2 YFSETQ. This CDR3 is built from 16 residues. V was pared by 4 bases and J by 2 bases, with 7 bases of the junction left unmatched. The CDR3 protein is CASSRTGIGTNEKLFF. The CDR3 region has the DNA TGCGCCAGCAGCCGGACAGGGATTGGCACTAATGAAAAACTGTTTTTT.

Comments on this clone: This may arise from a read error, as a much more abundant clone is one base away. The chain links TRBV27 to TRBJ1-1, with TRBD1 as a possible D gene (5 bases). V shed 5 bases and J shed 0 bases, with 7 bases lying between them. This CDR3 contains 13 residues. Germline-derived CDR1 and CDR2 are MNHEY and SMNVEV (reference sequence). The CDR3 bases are TGTGCCAGCAGTCGACAGATGAACACTGAAGCTTTCTTT. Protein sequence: CASSRQMNTEAFF.

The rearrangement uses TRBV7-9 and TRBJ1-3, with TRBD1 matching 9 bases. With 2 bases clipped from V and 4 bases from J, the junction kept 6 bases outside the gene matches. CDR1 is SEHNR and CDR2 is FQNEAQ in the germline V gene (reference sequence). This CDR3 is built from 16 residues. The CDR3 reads CASSLFRTGAGNTIYF. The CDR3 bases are TGTGCCAGCAGCTTATTCCGGACAGGGGCGGGAAACACCATATATTTT.

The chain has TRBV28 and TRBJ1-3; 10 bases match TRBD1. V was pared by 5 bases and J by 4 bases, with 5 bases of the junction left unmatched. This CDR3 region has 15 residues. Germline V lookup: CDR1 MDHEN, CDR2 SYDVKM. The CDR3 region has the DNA TGTGCCAGCAGTCTCCGGGACAGGGGAGGAAACACCATATATTTT. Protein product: CASSLRDRGGNTIYF.

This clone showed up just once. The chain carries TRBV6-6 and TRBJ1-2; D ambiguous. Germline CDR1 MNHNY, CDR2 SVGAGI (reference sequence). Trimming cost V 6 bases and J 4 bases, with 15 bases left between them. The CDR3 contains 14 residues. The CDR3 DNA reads TGTGCCAGCAGAATCCTAAATTCGGGCTATGGCTACACCTTC. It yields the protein CASRILNSGYGYTF.

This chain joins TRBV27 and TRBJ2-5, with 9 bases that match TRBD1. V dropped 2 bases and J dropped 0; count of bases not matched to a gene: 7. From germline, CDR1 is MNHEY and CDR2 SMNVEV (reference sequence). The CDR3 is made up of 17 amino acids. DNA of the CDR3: TGTGCCAGCAGTTTACAAGCGGGACAGGGTAACCAAGAGACCCAGTACTTC. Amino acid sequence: CASSLQAGQGNQETQYF.